One T cell receptor (beta chain) is described in this entry. TCRdb analysed the PCR reads with MiXCR anew, one entry per CDR3 protein. In the table there are around 10,000 distinct CDR3 sequences, around 42% of which are singletons. The sample comes from a study of CD4 and CD8 cells across lung adenocarcinoma regions. CDR3 length: 15 amino acids. Trimming took 11 bases from V and 10 from J, leaving 27 bases between them. The sample consisted of CD8+ T cells from the margin of a lung tumor. This chain joins TRBV23-1 and TRBJ2-1; no definite D call. TRBV23-1 is an ORF, with its function uncertain. This receptor was obtained from a male donor with lung adenocarcinoma. The CD4 and CD8 labels of this study may be unreliable. The CDR3 sequence is CAPPQWRTLPREQFF. As DNA, the CDR3 is TGCGCCCCCCCCCAGTGGCGGACCTTACCAAGAGAGCAGTTCTTC.